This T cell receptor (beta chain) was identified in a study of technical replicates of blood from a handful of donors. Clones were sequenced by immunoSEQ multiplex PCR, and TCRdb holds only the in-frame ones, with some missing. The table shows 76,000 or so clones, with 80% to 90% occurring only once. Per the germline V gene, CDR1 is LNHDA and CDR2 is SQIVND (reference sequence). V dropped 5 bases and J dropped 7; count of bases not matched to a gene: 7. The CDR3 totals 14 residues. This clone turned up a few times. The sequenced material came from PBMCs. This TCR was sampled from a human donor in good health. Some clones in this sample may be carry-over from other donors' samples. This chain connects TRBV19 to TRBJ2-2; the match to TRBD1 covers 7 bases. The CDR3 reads CASSSQGTGGELFF. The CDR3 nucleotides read TGTGCCAGTAGTTCACAGGGGACGGGCGGGGAGCTGTTTTTT.